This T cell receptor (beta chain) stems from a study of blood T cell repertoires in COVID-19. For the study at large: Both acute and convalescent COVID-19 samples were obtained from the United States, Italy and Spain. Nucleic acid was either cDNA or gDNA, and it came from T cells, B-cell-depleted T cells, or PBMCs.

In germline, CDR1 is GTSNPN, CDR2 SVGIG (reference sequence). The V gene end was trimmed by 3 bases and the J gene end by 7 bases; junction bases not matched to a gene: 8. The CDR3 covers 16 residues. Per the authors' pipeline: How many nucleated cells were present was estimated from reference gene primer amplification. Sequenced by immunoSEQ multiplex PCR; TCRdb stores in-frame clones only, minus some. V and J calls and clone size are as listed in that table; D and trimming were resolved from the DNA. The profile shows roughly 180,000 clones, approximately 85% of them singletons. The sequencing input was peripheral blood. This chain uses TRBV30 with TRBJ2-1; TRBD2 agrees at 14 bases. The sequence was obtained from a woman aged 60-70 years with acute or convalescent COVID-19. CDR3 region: CAWSGGTSGRGNEQFF. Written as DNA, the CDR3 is TGTGCCTGGAGCGGGGGGACTAGCGGGAGAGGAAATGAGCAGTTCTTC. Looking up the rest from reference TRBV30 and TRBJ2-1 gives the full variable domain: SQTIHQWPATLVQPVGSPLSLECTVEGTSNPNLYWYRQAAGRGLQLLFYSVGIGQISSEVPQNLSASRPQDRQFILSSKKLLLSDSGFYLCAWSGGTSGRGNEQFFGPGTRLTVL.